This T cell receptor (beta chain) was recorded in a study of blood T cell repertoires in COVID-19. This clone is a singleton in its sample. The protocol was immunoSEQ multiplex PCR, while the TCRdb copy is restricted to in-frame clones and leaves out a portion. The sample contains roughly 170,000 clones, around 82% of which appear only once. The CDR3 is 15 residues long. Between the trimmed V and J ends, which lost 4 bases and 2 bases, there was a span of 16 bases. CDR1 is SGHNT and CDR2 is YYREEE in the germline V gene (reference sequence). This sequence originates from a man aged 55-75 years who had recovered from COVID-19. This chain uses TRBV5-4 with TRBJ2-7; possibly TRBD2 for D (6 bases). Sequenced material: PBMCs or T cells enriched from blood (not recorded which). CDR3 sequence reads: CASSRPGLETYEQYF. The CDR3 DNA follows: TGTGCCAGCAGCCGGCCGGGACTGGAGACCTACGAGCAGTACTTC. The full variable domain, completed using reference TRBV5-4 and TRBJ2-7, is ETGVTQSPTHLIKTRGQQVTLRCSSQSGHNTVSWYQQALGQGPQFIFQYYREEENGRGNFPPRFSGLQFPNYSSELNVNALELDDSALYLCASSRPGLETYEQYFGPGTRLTVT.